This TCR beta chain originates from a study of blood T cell repertoires in COVID-19. As for the study in general: The United States, Italy and Spain were the sources of the acute and convalescent COVID-19 samples. In each case, the material was cDNA or gDNA derived from T cells, B-cell-depleted T cells, or PBMCs.

As handled by the study authors: Nucleated cell counts were estimated from reference gene primer amplification. The method was immunoSEQ multiplex PCR; TCRdb's version includes in-frame clones alone and lacks a portion of them. The V and J calls and clone size come from that table; D and trimming were worked out from the DNA. Among fewer than 95,000 clones listed, around 90% were seen once. CDR3 length: 10 amino acids. The material sequenced was peripheral blood. V is TRBV21-1 and J is TRBJ2-7; TRBD1 reflects the table's D call only, with no check against the DNA. TRBV21-1 is a documented pseudogene. The source is a male donor with acute or convalescent COVID-19. The CDR3 nucleotides read TGTGCCAGCCCCACGGGACAGAGCTACTTC. As protein: CASPTGQSYF.